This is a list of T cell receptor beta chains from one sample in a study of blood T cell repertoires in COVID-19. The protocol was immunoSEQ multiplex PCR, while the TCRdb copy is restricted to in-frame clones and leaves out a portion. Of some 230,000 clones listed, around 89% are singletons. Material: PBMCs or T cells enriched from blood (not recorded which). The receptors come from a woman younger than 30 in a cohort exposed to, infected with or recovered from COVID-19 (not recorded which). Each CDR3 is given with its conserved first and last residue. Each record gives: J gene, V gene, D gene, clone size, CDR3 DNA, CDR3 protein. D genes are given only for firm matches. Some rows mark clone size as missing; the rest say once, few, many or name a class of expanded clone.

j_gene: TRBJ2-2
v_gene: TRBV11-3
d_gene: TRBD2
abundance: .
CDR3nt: TGTGCCAGCAGCCCGGGAGGAACTAGCGGGAGGGCCGGTCTTGCCGGGGAGCTGTTTTTT
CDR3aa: CASSPGGTSGRAGLAGELFF

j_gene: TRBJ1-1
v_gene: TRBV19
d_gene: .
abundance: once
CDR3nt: TGTGCCAGTAGCCGCACATACACTGAAGCTTTCTTT
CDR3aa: CASSRTYTEAFF

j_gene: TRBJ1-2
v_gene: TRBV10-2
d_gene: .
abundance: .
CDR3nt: TGCGCCAGCAGTGAAGATGGCAGCGACTATGGCTACACCTTC
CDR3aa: CASSEDGSDYGYTF

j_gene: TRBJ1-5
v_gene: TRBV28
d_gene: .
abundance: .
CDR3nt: TGTGCCAGCAGTGACACAGGTATTGGCAATCAGCCCCAGCATTTT
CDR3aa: CASSDTGIGNQPQHF

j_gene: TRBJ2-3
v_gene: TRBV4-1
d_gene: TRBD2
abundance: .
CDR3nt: TGCGCCAGCAGCCAAGGCCCAGGACTAGCGGGAGTCACAGATACGCAGTATTTT
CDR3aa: CASSQGPGLAGVTDTQYF

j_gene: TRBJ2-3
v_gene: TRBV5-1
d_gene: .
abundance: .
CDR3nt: TGCGCCAGCAGCTTTAGCGGAAACACAGATACGCAGTATTTT
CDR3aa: CASSFSGNTDTQYF

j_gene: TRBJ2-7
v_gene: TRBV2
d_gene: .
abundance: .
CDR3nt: TGTGCCAGCAGGTTTAGAGCAGCGTACGAGCAGTACTTC
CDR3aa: CASRFRAAYEQYF

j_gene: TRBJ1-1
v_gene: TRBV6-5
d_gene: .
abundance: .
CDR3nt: TGTGCCAGCAGTTACTCCGGGAGGGGGGACACTGAAGCTTTCTTT
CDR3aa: CASSYSGRGDTEAFF

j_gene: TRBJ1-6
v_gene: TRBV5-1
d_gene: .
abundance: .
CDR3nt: TGCGCCAGCAGCTTGTCTCAGGTAACGGATTCACCCCTCCACTTT
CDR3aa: CASSLSQVTDSPLHF

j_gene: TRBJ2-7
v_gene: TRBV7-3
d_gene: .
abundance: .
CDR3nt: TGTGCCAGCAGCACAACCCCGGGACTTCTCTCGGAGCAGTACTTC
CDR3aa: CASSTTPGLLSEQYF

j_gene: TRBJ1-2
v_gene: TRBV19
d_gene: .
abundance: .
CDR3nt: TGTGCCAGTAGTATACCGACAGGCCTCCGCGGCTACACCTTC
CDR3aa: CASSIPTGLRGYTF

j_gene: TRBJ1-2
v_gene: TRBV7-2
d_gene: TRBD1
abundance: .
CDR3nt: TGTGCCAGCAGCTCGCCTCTCCCGGGACAGTTCTATGGCTACACCTTC
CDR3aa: CASSSPLPGQFYGYTF

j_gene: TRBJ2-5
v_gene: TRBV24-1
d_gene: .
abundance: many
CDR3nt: TGTGCCACCAGTGATCGGGACACCAACTTAGAGACCCAGTACTTC
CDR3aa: CATSDRDTNLETQYF

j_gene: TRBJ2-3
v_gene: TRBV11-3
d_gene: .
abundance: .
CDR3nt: TGTGCCAGCAGCCCCGGGGGTGTGTGGGCAGATACGCAGTATTTT
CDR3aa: CASSPGGVWADTQYF

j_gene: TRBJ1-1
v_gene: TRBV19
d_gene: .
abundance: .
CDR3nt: TGTGCCAGTAGACAAGAACGACAGGCCTTGAACACTGAAGCTTTCTTT
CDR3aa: CASRQERQALNTEAFF

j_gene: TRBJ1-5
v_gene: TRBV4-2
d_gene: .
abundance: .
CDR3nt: TGTGCCAGCAGCCAAGCCACGGACAACCATAGCAATCAGCCCCAGCATTTT
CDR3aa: CASSQATDNHSNQPQHF

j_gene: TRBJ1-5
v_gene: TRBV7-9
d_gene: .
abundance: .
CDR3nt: TGTGCCAGCAGCCGAGGGGGTCTCCAGCATTTT
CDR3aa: CASSRGGLQHF

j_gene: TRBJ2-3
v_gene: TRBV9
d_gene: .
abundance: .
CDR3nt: TGTGCCAGCAGCACGACTAGTCTGGGCACAGATACGCAGTATTTT
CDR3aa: CASSTTSLGTDTQYF

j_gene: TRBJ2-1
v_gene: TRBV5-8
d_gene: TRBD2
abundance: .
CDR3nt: TGTGCCAGCAGCTACATTTGGACTAGCGGAACCTACAATGAGCAGTTCTTC
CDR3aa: CASSYIWTSGTYNEQFF

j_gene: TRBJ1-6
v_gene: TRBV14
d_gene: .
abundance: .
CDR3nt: TGTGCCAGCAGCGCAACAGGGTTCTCACCCCTCCACTTT
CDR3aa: CASSATGFSPLHF

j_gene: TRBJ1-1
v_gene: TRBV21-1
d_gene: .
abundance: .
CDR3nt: TGTGCCAGCAGCAAAGTTTGGCCCAACAGCACTGAAGCTTTCTTT
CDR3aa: CASSKVWPNSTEAFF

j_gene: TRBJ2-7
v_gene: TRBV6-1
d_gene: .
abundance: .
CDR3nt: TGTGCCAGCAGTGAGACTAGTGCGTACGAGCAGTACTTC
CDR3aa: CASSETSAYEQYF

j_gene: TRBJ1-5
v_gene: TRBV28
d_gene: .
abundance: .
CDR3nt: TGTGCCAGCAGTTTATGGGGGGCACGAGATCAGCCCCAGCATTTT
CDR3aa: CASSLWGARDQPQHF

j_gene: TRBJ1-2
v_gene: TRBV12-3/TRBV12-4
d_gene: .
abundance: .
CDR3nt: TGTGCCAGTCGACAGTCCTATGGCTACACCTTC
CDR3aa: CASRQSYGYTF

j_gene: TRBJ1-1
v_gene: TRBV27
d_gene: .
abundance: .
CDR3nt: TGTGCCAGCCAGGGCAGGCGGTTTGTTGACACTGAAGCTTTCTTT
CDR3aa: CASQGRRFVDTEAFF

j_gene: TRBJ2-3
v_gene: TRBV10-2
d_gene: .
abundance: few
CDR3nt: TGCGCCAGCATGCAGGGGTTAACAGGGGATACGCAGTATTTT
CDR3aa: CASMQGLTGDTQYF

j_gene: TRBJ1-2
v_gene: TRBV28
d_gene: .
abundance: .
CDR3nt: TGTGCCAGCAGTATAGCCGGGACAATCTATGGCTACACCTTC
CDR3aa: CASSIAGTIYGYTF

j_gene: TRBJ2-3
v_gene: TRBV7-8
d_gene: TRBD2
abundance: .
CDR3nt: TGTGCCAGCAGCTTATCACCCGGCGGGGGGGAAACAGATACGCAGTATTTT
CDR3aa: CASSLSPGGGETDTQYF